This record covers a single T cell receptor beta chain. These data are taken from a study of Ad26.COV2.S vaccination and SARS-CoV-2 variants. From germline, CDR1 is LGHDT and CDR2 YNNKEL (reference sequence). CDR3 size: 14 residues. The V end lost 0 bases, the J end lost 7 bases, and 12 bases lay between the germline ends. Sequenced by immunoSEQ multiplex PCR; TCRdb stores in-frame clones only, minus some. The sample holds hundreds of thousands of clones, around 90% seen once. The specimen comprised peripheral blood, sampled after recovery from COVID-19. The chain carries TRBV3-1 (or the pseudogene TRBV3-2) and TRBJ1-2; unclear D gene. The TCR sequence derives from a human donor who had recovered from COVID-19. CDR3 residues: CASSQDLDPSGYTF. The CDR3 nucleotides are TGTGCCAGCAGCCAAGATCTGGACCCAAGTGGCTACACCTTC.